A single sample gave rise to the 25 T cell receptor beta chains below, sequenced in a study of blood T cell repertoires in COVID-19. Clones were sequenced by immunoSEQ multiplex PCR, and TCRdb holds only the in-frame ones, with some missing. The sample lists 250,000 to 350,000 clones; 90% to 95% were seen once. The sequencing sample was made of peripheral blood. Receptor source: a woman between 25 and 40 years old with COVID-19, enrolled during active disease.

There are a few counts of this clone. The chain uses TRBV5-1 and TRBJ2-7; TRBD2 is a possible D gene (5 bases). Germline V gives CDR1 SGHRS, CDR2 YFSETQ. V was pared by 0 bases and J by 0 bases, with 16 bases between. The CDR3 spans 17 residues. CDR3 DNA sequence: TGCGCCAGCAGCTTGGAGCCATCGGGATTGAGCTCCTACGAGCAGTACTTC. It codes for CASSLEPSGLSSYEQYF.

The rearrangement joins TRBV13 to TRBJ2-2, with no clear D. V lost 6 bases and J 4 bases, leaving 12 bases between the germline ends. The CDR3 runs to 14 residues. In germline, CDR1 is PRHDT, CDR2 FYEKMQ (reference sequence). The CDR3 DNA sequence: TGTGCCAGCAGTGTCTTGCGGCGCACCGGGGAGCTGTTTTTT. Protein sequence: CASSVLRRTGELFF.

The chain joins TRBV30 to TRBJ1-1; D call uncertain. V gave up 2 bases and J gave up 5 bases, with 12 bases separating them. The CDR3 has 13 amino acids. CDR1 is GTSNPN and CDR2 is SVGIG in the germline V gene (reference sequence). The CDR3 DNA reads TGTGCCTGGAGTACGGGGTTAGCAACTGAAGCTTTCTTT. Translating gives CAWSTGLATEAFF.

In its sample, this clone was seen once. This rearrangement joins TRBV9 to TRBJ2-5; the match to TRBD2 covers 14 bases. J was trimmed by 2 bases and V by 3 bases; bases with no gene match: 3. CDR1 and CDR2 (germline): SGDLS, YYNGEE. The CDR3 covers 16 residues. The CDR3 DNA is TGTGCCAGCAGCGGCGGGACTAGCGGGAGTCAAGAGACCCAGTACTTC. Its translation: CASSGGTSGSQETQYF.

The V and J genes are TRBV3-1 (or the pseudogene TRBV3-2) and TRBJ1-5; 9 nucleotides match TRBD1. V shed 1 base, J shed 6 bases, and the junction held 13 bases outside the gene matches. Germline CDR1 reads LGHDT; CDR2 reads YNNKEL (reference sequence). The CDR3 totals 18 residues. CDR3 region: CASSQVAGGTGSLQPQHF. CDR3 nucleotide sequence: TGTGCCAGCAGCCAAGTGGCTGGGGGGACAGGGTCACTTCAGCCCCAGCATTTT.

This rearrangement joins TRBV3-1 (or the pseudogene TRBV3-2) to TRBJ1-1; the D is unclear. Trimming stripped 1 base from V and 8 bases from J, with 17 bases between. Germline V lookup: CDR1 LGHDT, CDR2 YNNKEL (reference sequence). The CDR3 contains 15 residues. For the CDR3, the DNA is TGTGCCAGCAGCCAAGGGGTCTTTGGTGGCAGGGAAGCTTTCTTT. Amino acids: CASSQGVFGGREAFF.

The chain uses TRBV27 and TRBJ2-1, with no clear D. The CDR3 contains 16 residues. Trimming took 5 bases from V and 0 from J, leaving 14 bases between them. Germline loops: CDR1 MNHEY, CDR2 SMNVEV (reference sequence). As DNA, the CDR3 is TGTGCCAGCAGTCCCGTGCGGTATTCCTCCTACAATGAGCAGTTCTTC. Encoded protein: CASSPVRYSSYNEQFF.

The V and J genes are TRBV3-1 (or the pseudogene TRBV3-2) and TRBJ2-1; 9 bases line up with TRBD2. The trim removed 4 bases at V and 9 bases at J, leaving 1 base unmatched. The CDR3 loop spans 12 amino acids. Germline-derived CDR1 and CDR2 are LGHDT and YNNKEL (reference sequence). The CDR3 nucleotides read TGTGCCAGCAGCCTGACTAGCGGTGAGCAGTTCTTC. Translating it yields CASSLTSGEQFF.

The genes are TRBV6-6 and TRBJ1-3; D is possibly TRBD1 (6 bases). V was trimmed by 4 bases and J by 4 bases, leaving 14 bases between them. In germline, CDR1 is MNHNY, CDR2 SVGAGI (reference sequence). The CDR3 is 15 residues long. The CDR3 bases are TGTGCCAGCAGTTTCACCGGGACATCGGGAAACACCATATATTTT. This gives the protein CASSFTGTSGNTIYF.

The chain combines TRBV19 with TRBJ2-2; TRBD1 matches at 11 bases. After removal of 4 bases from V and 5 bases from J, the junction contained 6 bases not matched to a gene. Germline V gene data show CDR1 as LNHDA and CDR2 as SQIVND (reference sequence). There are 16 residues in the CDR3. The CDR3 DNA follows: TGTGCCAGTAGTACACTGGACAGGGGGCCAACCGGGGAGCTGTTTTTT. Translation: CASSTLDRGPTGELFF.

This clone has just one count. The genes are TRBV5-6 and TRBJ1-2; D gene ambiguous. The germline gives CDR1 SGHDT, CDR2 YYEEEE. CDR3 length: 13 residues. Trimming removed 0 bases from V and 2 bases from J, with 5 bases in between. CDR3 in amino acids: CASSLERNYGYTF. The DNA for the CDR3 is TGTGCCAGCAGCTTGGAGAGGAACTATGGCTACACCTTC.

The V gene is TRBV9, the J gene TRBJ1-3, with D uncertain. CDR3 size: 17 residues. V was clipped by 0 bases and J by 2 bases, with 15 bases between them. Germline V gene data show CDR1 as SGDLS and CDR2 as YYNGEE. The CDR3 nucleotides are TGTGCCAGCAGCGTAGCTATGGAGGGAGTCCCTGGAAACACCATATATTTT. Translating gives CASSVAMEGVPGNTIYF.

The rearrangement joins TRBV5-1 to TRBJ2-2, with TRBD1 matching over 8 bases. The CDR3 runs to 16 residues. V lost 2 bases and J lost 1; bases outside the gene matches: 4. Per the germline V gene, CDR1 is SGHRS and CDR2 is YFSETQ. CDR3 amino acids: CASSFRDRMNTGELFF. DNA for the CDR3: TGCGCCAGCAGCTTCCGGGACAGGATGAACACCGGGGAGCTGTTTTTT.

V gene TRBV9 combines with J gene TRBJ1-1; 11 nucleotides agree with TRBD1. Germline assignment: CDR1 SGDLS and CDR2 YYNGEE. Trimming removed 3 bases from V and 5 bases from J; junction bases left unmatched: 3. The CDR3 spans 14 residues. The CDR3 is CASSAGQGATEAFF. In DNA, the CDR3 is TGTGCCAGCAGCGCCGGACAGGGGGCGACTGAAGCTTTCTTT.

The chain has TRBV10-3 and TRBJ1-2; weak D call: TRBD1 (6 bases). Germline CDR1 reads ENHRY; CDR2 reads SYGVKD. V shed 0 bases and J shed 4 bases, with 15 bases lying between them. CDR3 length: 16 amino acids. The CDR3 region is CAISESAGAGPYGYTF. CDR3 DNA: TGTGCCATCAGTGAGTCGGCAGGGGCCGGCCCCTATGGCTACACCTTC.

This chain uses TRBV28 with TRBJ2-7; TRBD2 matches 7 bases. CDR1 is MDHEN and CDR2 is SYDVKM in the germline V gene. The junction had 7 bases not matched to a gene; V was cut back by 7 bases and J by 10 bases. CDR3 length: 11 residues. CDR3 loop: CASKAQREQYF. The CDR3 DNA follows: TGTGCCAGCAAGGCCCAGCGGGAACAGTACTTC.

This clone was recorded once. CDR3 protein: CASSPDRENSGNTIYF. CDR3 DNA sequence: TGCGCCAGCAGCCCTGACCGGGAGAACTCTGGAAACACCATATATTTT. The gene calls are TRBV5-1 and TRBJ1-3; no firm D call. CDR1 is SGHRS and CDR2 is YFSETQ in the germline V gene. CDR3 length equals 16 residues. The V gene lost 4 bases and the J gene lost 0 bases, with 14 bases spanning the gap.

In its sample, this clone was seen a few times. The chain is built from TRBV6-5 and TRBJ2-7, with D possibly being TRBD1 (5 bases). Germline-derived CDR1 and CDR2 are MNHEY and SVGAGI. The CDR3 runs 15 residues. With 0 bases removed from V and 5 bases from J, the gap between germline ends came to 14 bases. CDR3 loop: CASSYSAGEGDEQYF. CDR3 sequence (DNA): TGTGCCAGCAGTTACTCGGCAGGCGAAGGGGACGAGCAGTACTTC.

Concerning this clone itself: Additional DNA sequences in this sample encode the identical CDR3. The V and J genes are TRBV15 and TRBJ2-2; perhaps TRBD2 as D (6 bases). The CDR3 is 15 amino acids. Trimming pared 0 bases from V and 5 bases from J, leaving 10 bases between. Per the germline V gene, CDR1 is LNHNV and CDR2 is YYDKDF (reference sequence). CDR3 nucleotides: TGTGCCACCAGCAGAGATCTGGAGGGAACCGGGGAGCTGTTTTTT. Its protein is CATSRDLEGTGELFF.

V gene TRBV3-1 (or the pseudogene TRBV3-2) combines with J gene TRBJ2-1, with 12 nucleotides matching TRBD2. V dropped 0 bases and J dropped 4; count of bases not matched to a gene: 4. CDR1 and CDR2 (germline): LGHDT, YNNKEL (reference sequence). The CDR3 covers 17 residues. The CDR3 spells CASSQDPLAGGYNEQFF. The DNA for the CDR3 is TGTGCCAGCAGCCAAGACCCCCTAGCGGGGGGGTACAATGAGCAGTTCTTC.

This clone was observed once. The chain employs TRBV2 and TRBJ2-1; TRBD2 might be the D (6 bases). The CDR3 runs 14 residues. CDR1 SNHLY and CDR2 FYNNEI come from the germline V gene. The germline V and J ends were trimmed by 8 bases and 8 bases, with 19 bases remaining between them. In nucleotides, the CDR3 is TGTGCCAGCGGAGCGGGCCTCGATGGGGATGAGCAGTTCTTC. It encodes CASGAGLDGDEQFF.

The V gene is TRBV7-2, the J gene TRBJ1-1; possible D gene TRBD1, 5 bases. The CDR3 contains 15 residues. Looked up from germline, CDR1 is SGHTA and CDR2 is FQGNSA. Between the trimmed V and J ends, which lost 3 bases and 1 base, there was a span of 12 bases. CDR3 loop: CASSFYSGENTEAFF. The CDR3 DNA is TGTGCCAGCAGCTTTTATTCGGGGGAGAACACTGAAGCTTTCTTT.

This clone has just one count. This chain connects TRBV7-6 to TRBJ1-1, with D unclear. Germline CDR1 is SGHVS and CDR2 is FNYEAQ. There are 15 residues in the CDR3. Between the trimmed V and J ends, which lost 5 bases and 0 bases, there was a span of 13 bases. The CDR3 DNA follows: TGTGCCAGCAGCCAACTAACCGAGATGAACACTGAAGCTTTCTTT. This gives the protein CASSQLTEMNTEAFF.

The chain recombines TRBV6-2 or TRBV6-3 with TRBJ2-7; 12 bases agree with TRBD2. The germline CDR1 and CDR2 sequences are MNHEY and SVGEGT. The CDR3 is 15 amino acids. The trim removed 4 bases at V and 2 bases at J, leaving 3 bases unmatched. As DNA, the CDR3 is TGTGCCAGCAGTTGGACTAGCGGGATAACCTACGAGCAGTACTTC. Its protein is CASSWTSGITYEQYF.

This clone appeared a few times. The sample holds other DNA sequences that translate to the same CDR3. The chain's CDR3 is CASSQVSYGYTF. As DNA, the CDR3 is TGTGCCAGCAGCCAAGTTAGTTATGGCTACACCTTC. This sequence joins TRBV3-1 (or the pseudogene TRBV3-2) and TRBJ1-2, with unresolved D. V was shortened by 1 base and J by 5 bases, with 5 bases between the two germline ends. The CDR3 runs 12 residues. Germline CDR1 and CDR2: LGHDT and YNNKEL (reference sequence).